These 15 T cell receptor beta chains originate from one sample sequenced in a study of shared clonotypes between healthy human individuals. The protocol was immunoSEQ multiplex PCR, while the TCRdb copy is restricted to in-frame clones and leaves out a portion. This table holds 2 million to 3 million clones, roughly 93% found once. The specimen sequenced was naive CD4+ T cells from PBMCs. Subset here: CD45RA+ positively selected. Receptors were obtained from a man in his late teens or twenties in good health. Some clones in this sample may be carry-over from other donors' samples.

This chain uses TRBV11-2 with TRBJ2-7; D gene ambiguous. There are 14 residues in the CDR3. Trimming left V 2 bases short and J 0 bases short, with 8 bases between. Germline V gene lookup returns CDR1 SGHAT and CDR2 FQNNGV. The CDR3 DNA is TGTGCCAGCAGCTTACGGCAGGTCTCCTACGAGCAGTACTTC. As protein: CASSLRQVSYEQYF.

This sequence joins TRBV19 and TRBJ2-1; TRBD2 aligns across 12 bases. This CDR3 region has 16 residues. Trimming took 6 bases from V and 4 from J; bases not matched to a gene: 7. Germline V gene data show CDR1 as LNHDA and CDR2 as SQIVND (reference sequence). The CDR3 nucleotides are TGTGCCAGTAGCCATACTAGCGGGAGGCAATACAATGAGCAGTTCTTC. It is translated as CASSHTSGRQYNEQFF.

On this clone: The sample carries other DNA sequences with the same CDR3. The chain carries TRBV6-6 and TRBJ1-5, with a tentative D call TRBD1 (5 bases). The CDR3 sequence is 13 residues long. Germline V CDR1 and CDR2: MNHNY, SVGAGI (reference sequence). Trimming pared 2 bases from V and 7 bases from J, leaving 9 bases between. The chain's CDR3 is CASSYRGGQPQHF. The CDR3 nucleotides are TGTGCCAGCAGTTACCGGGGCGGACAGCCCCAGCATTTT.

J is TRBJ2-7 and V is TRBV28; TRBD1 might be the D (5 bases). CDR3 length equals 16 residues. Germline CDR1 and CDR2: MDHEN and SYDVKM. V shed 6 bases and J shed 2 bases, with 20 bases lying between them. CDR3 in amino acids: CASRGVGALRAYEQYF. For the CDR3, the DNA is TGTGCCAGCAGAGGAGTTGGGGCCCTAAGGGCCTACGAGCAGTACTTC.

This sequence joins TRBV5-6 and TRBJ1-5; no clear D gene. Trimming left V 2 bases short and J 2 bases short, with 8 bases between. Germline V gene lookup returns CDR1 SGHDT and CDR2 YYEEEE. CDR3 length equals 14 residues. CDR3 in DNA: TGTGCCAGCAGCTTTCAACAACGCAATCAGCCCCAGCATTTT. As protein: CASSFQQRNQPQHF.

In this sample, this clone turned up once. The genes are TRBV28 and TRBJ2-3; 7 bases map to TRBD2. CDR3 length equals 16 residues. Germline V gene lookup returns CDR1 MDHEN and CDR2 SYDVKM. V gave up 3 bases and J gave up 1 base; unmatched junction bases: 7. This CDR3 is CASSLAGVGRTDTQYF. The CDR3 nucleotides are TGTGCCAGCAGTTTGGCGGGAGTGGGTCGCACAGATACGCAGTATTTT.

This CDR3 reads CASRVSGVRYNEQFF. In DNA form, the CDR3 reads TGTGCCAGCAGGGTCTCAGGGGTACGCTACAATGAGCAGTTCTTC. The chain is built from TRBV28 and TRBJ2-1; D is possibly TRBD1 (6 bases). The CDR3 is 15 residues long. Trimming left V 6 bases short and J 3 bases short, with 15 bases between. Germline CDR1 MDHEN, CDR2 SYDVKM.

The CDR3 spells CASMGSPTTGELFF. For the CDR3, the DNA is TGTGCCAGCATGGGGTCCCCCACCACCGGGGAGCTGTTTTTT. The chain uses TRBV6-1 and TRBJ2-2; D is unresolved. The CDR3 consists of 14 residues. V was shortened by 7 bases and J by 4 bases, with 13 bases between the two germline ends. The germline CDR1 and CDR2 sequences are MNHNS and SASEGT.

The chain joins TRBV9 to TRBJ2-4; 12 bases map to TRBD2. V lost 3 bases and J lost 9; bases outside the gene matches: 7. Germline assignment: CDR1 SGDLS and CDR2 YYNGEE. The CDR3 runs 15 residues. The chain's CDR3 is CASSAGLAGTGIQYF. The CDR3 DNA is TGTGCCAGCAGCGCCGGACTAGCGGGAACAGGCATTCAGTACTTC.

This rearrangement joins TRBV21-1 to TRBJ2-7; TRBD2, the table's D call, lacks a check against the DNA. TRBV21-1 is an annotated pseudogene. The CDR3 is 16 amino acids. CDR3 coding DNA: TGTGCCAGCAGCGGACTAGCGGGAGTCCCCTCGTACGAGCAGTACTTC. It encodes CASSGLAGVPSYEQYF.

The chain joins TRBV28 to TRBJ2-4, with 12 bases fitting TRBD2. The germline CDR1 and CDR2 sequences are MDHEN and SYDVKM. The CDR3 consists of 14 residues. Trimming removed 6 bases from V and 6 bases from J; junction bases left unmatched: 3. The CDR3 DNA reads as TGTGCCAGCAGACTAGCGGGAGGAGGAAACATTCAGTACTTC. Translated, it gives CASRLAGGGNIQYF.

DNA for the CDR3: TGTGCCAGCAGCTTCGGACTAGCGGGAGACCCCGGCGATGAGCAGTTCTTC. It encodes CASSFGLAGDPGDEQFF. This chain links TRBV7-3 with TRBJ2-1, with 13 bases aligning to TRBD2. Germline loops: CDR1 SGHTA, CDR2 FQGTGA. Losses at the gene ends were 3 bases for V and 8 bases for J; bases not matched to a gene: 10. This CDR3 comprises 17 residues.

V gene TRBV14 combines with J gene TRBJ2-7; maybe TRBD2 (6 bases). The germline V gene has CDR1 SGHDN and CDR2 FVKESK. V gave up 1 base and J gave up 3 bases, with 7 bases separating them. This CDR3 is built from 13 residues. The CDR3 bases are TGTGCCAGCAGCCAAGGACTAGTCTACGAGCAGTACTTC. The encoded protein is CASSQGLVYEQYF.

This rearrangement joins TRBV10-3 to TRBJ1-2; D perhaps matches TRBD1 (5 bases). The CDR3 extends over 13 amino acids. Germline CDR1 is ENHRY and CDR2 is SYGVKD. Trimming removed 4 bases at V and 3 bases at J, with 9 bases between. The CDR3 nucleotides read TGTGCCATCAGTGGCTCGGGGGACTATGGCTACACCTTC. Its translation is CAISGSGDYGYTF.

The chain recombines TRBV2 with TRBJ2-2; D is perhaps TRBD1 (5 bases). Germline assignment: CDR1 SNHLY and CDR2 FYNNEI. The CDR3 is 13 amino acids. Between the trimmed V and J ends, which lost 7 bases and 6 bases, there was a span of 12 bases. CDR3 sequence: CASIRTPAGELFF. The CDR3 DNA sequence: TGTGCCAGCATCAGGACACCGGCCGGGGAGCTGTTTTTT.